The entry below gives a single T cell receptor beta chain sequence along with its context. Its antigen remains unidentified. The germline V gene has CDR1 SGHKS and CDR2 YYEKEE (reference sequence). J was trimmed by 4 bases and V by 2 bases; bases with no gene match: 4. The CDR3 runs 15 residues. MiXCR, run by TCRdb on the 5' RACE reads, gives a single entry per CDR3 protein. The sample includes some 500,000 distinct CDR3 sequences, approximately 15% of them seen just once. This entry belongs to a study of identical twins. Study findings and constraints: Zero-insertion analyses were open to partial confounding by invariant MAIT and iNKT cells. Memory repertoires lacked the insertion deficit that abundant cord blood beta clonotypes showed.

These same data were also listed under a study on yellow fever vaccine responses in identical twins.

The sample comprised CD4+ T cells sorted from blood. The source is a woman between 18 and 30 years old in good health. This sequence joins TRBV5-5 and TRBJ1-5; 9 nucleotides align to TRBD1. The CDR3 loop is CASSFSGTGNQPQHF. The CDR3 nucleotides are TGTGCCAGCAGCTTCTCTGGGACAGGGAATCAGCCCCAGCATTTT.